These 19 T cell receptor beta chains were all obtained from the same sample, sequenced in a study of blood T cells in healthy people across ages. Next came a second PCR, run for about 7 to 12 cycles, which used a sample-barcoded 5' primer along with a J-beta primer mix. MiXCR, applied by TCRdb to the 5' RACE reads, yields one record per CDR3 protein. The sample lists approximately 670,000 distinct CDR3 sequences; around 38% were seen once. Specimen: blood. Receptor source: a man older than 75 in good health.

Points on this clonotype: A clone one base away is much larger, so this may be a read error. The rearrangement links TRBV10-2 to TRBJ1-1; TRBD1 is a possible D gene (6 bases). The germline V gene encodes CDR1 WSHSY and CDR2 SAAADI. The CDR3 runs to 13 residues. The V gene lost 4 bases and the J gene lost 3 bases, with 9 bases spanning the gap. DNA of the CDR3: TGCGCCAGCAGTGGGGACACCTACACTGAAGCTTTCTTT. It is translated as CASSGDTYTEAFF.

This clonotype was counted at least ten times. The rearrangement links TRBV7-2 to TRBJ2-7, with D unclear. Germline lookup yields CDR1 SGHTA and CDR2 FQGNSA. The CDR3 runs 13 residues. Between the trimmed V and J ends, which lost 1 base and 2 bases, there was a span of 6 bases. CDR3 protein: CASSLGRTYEQYF. As DNA, the CDR3 is TGTGCCAGCAGCTTAGGACGGACCTACGAGCAGTACTTC.

The rearrangement joins TRBV25-1 to TRBJ2-7; D uncertain. The CDR3 is made up of 15 amino acids. V lost 4 bases and J 0 bases, leaving 13 bases between the germline ends. Germline V gene data show CDR1 as MGHDK and CDR2 as SYGVNS. The CDR3 protein is CASSVRQIGSYEQYF. The CDR3 DNA sequence: TGTGCCAGCAGTGTCAGGCAGATTGGCTCCTACGAGCAGTACTTC.

The chain combines TRBV20-1 with TRBJ2-1; 7 positions agree with TRBD2. J lost 4 bases, V lost 6 bases, and 6 bases had no gene match. This CDR3 region has 13 residues. Germline-derived CDR1 and CDR2 are DFQATT and SNEGSKA (reference sequence). The CDR3: CSAPRGSYNEQFF. As DNA, the CDR3 is TGCAGTGCCCCCCGCGGGAGTTACAATGAGCAGTTCTTC.

The J gene is TRBJ2-7, the V gene TRBV5-5; D is possibly TRBD1 (6 bases). V was shortened by 2 bases and J by 0 bases, with 12 bases between the two germline ends. The CDR3 is made up of 15 amino acids. In germline, CDR1 is SGHKS, CDR2 YYEKEE (reference sequence). The DNA of the CDR3 is TGTGCCAGCAGCTTCCGGGACAAAGCCTCCTACGAGCAGTACTTC. It encodes CASSFRDKASYEQYF. The full variable domain, in which reference TRBV5-5 and TRBJ2-7 provide the parts outside the CDR3, is DAGVTQSPTHLIKTRGQQVTLRCSPISGHKSVSWYQQVLGQGPQFIFQYYEKEERGRGNFPDRFSARQFPNYSSELNVNALLLGDSALYLCASSFRDKASYEQYFGPGTRLTVT.

In its sample, this clonotype was seen a few times. The V and J genes are TRBV20-1 and TRBJ2-5, with 7 bases aligning to TRBD2. From germline, CDR1 is DFQATT and CDR2 SNEGSKA (reference sequence). This CDR3 has 17 amino acids. The J segment lost 4 bases and the V segment lost 4 bases, leaving 18 bases of the junction unmatched. The CDR3 here is CSAKGWPGEGRGETQYF. CDR3 DNA: TGCAGTGCTAAGGGTTGGCCGGGGGAGGGCCGAGGAGAGACCCAGTACTTC.

This clonotype has more than one count but fewer than ten. The gene calls are TRBV7-2 and TRBJ2-5; no clear D. CDR1 and CDR2 from the germline V gene are SGHTA and FQGNSA. The V end was cut by 5 bases, the J end by 11 bases, with 18 bases between. The CDR3 length is 13 residues. The CDR3 DNA reads TGTGCCAGCAGCCACGATACCTACAATGAGCAGTACTTC. Translating it yields CASSHDTYNEQYF.

The rearrangement links TRBV7-2 to TRBJ2-1; D remains unclear. Germline CDR1 and CDR2: SGHTA and FQGNSA. This CDR3 has 13 residues. Trimming removed 4 bases from V and 10 bases from J, with 14 bases in between. This CDR3 reads CASSSLVVSEQFF. CDR3 in DNA: TGTGCCAGCAGCTCACTTGTGGTATCGGAGCAGTTCTTC.

This clonotype showed up many times. The genes are TRBV7-2 and TRBJ2-5, with unresolved D. Trimming left V 2 bases short and J 0 bases short, with 10 bases between. The germline V gene encodes CDR1 SGHTA and CDR2 FQGNSA. The CDR3 runs 15 residues. CDR3 region: CASSLQSGYQETQYF. The CDR3 DNA reads as TGTGCCAGCAGCTTACAATCTGGGTACCAAGAGACCCAGTACTTC.

The V and J genes are TRBV12-3 or TRBV12-4 and TRBJ2-3, with 11 nucleotides matching TRBD2. The CDR3 length is 16 residues. The J segment lost 2 bases and the V segment lost 5 bases, leaving 6 bases of the junction unmatched. The CDR3 DNA follows: TGTGCCAGCAGTCAGGCTAGCGGGGGGCACACAGATACGCAGTATTTT. The encoded protein is CASSQASGGHTDTQYF.

This clonotype was picked up a small number of times. This chain joins TRBV20-1 and TRBJ1-2, with TRBD1 matching over 8 bases. With 3 bases clipped from V and 2 bases from J, the junction kept 5 bases outside the gene matches. The V gene's germline CDR1 is DFQATT and CDR2 SNEGSKA (reference sequence). The CDR3 has 14 residues. DNA of the CDR3: TGCAGTGCTAGTGGGACAGGCCTAAACTATGGCTACACCTTC. Translating it yields CSASGTGLNYGYTF.

This clonotype was seen only a few times. The chain couples TRBV7-2 to TRBJ2-2; D not resolved. The germline gives CDR1 SGHTA, CDR2 FQGNSA. This CDR3 spans 12 amino acids. Trimming removed 6 bases at V and 8 bases at J, with 10 bases between. The CDR3 DNA sequence: TGTGCCAGCAGGCTATCCGGAGGGGAGCTGTTTTTT. Its protein product is CASRLSGGELFF.

The chain employs TRBV9 and TRBJ2-7; TRBD1 is a possible D gene (6 bases). V dropped 1 base and J dropped 7 bases, with 21 bases sitting between them. The CDR3 contains 16 residues. The germline V gene has CDR1 SGDLS and CDR2 YYNGEE. This CDR3 reads CASSVYGQTSYNEQYF. Written as DNA, the CDR3 is TGTGCCAGCAGCGTATACGGACAGACCTCCTACAATGAGCAGTACTTC.

The chain recombines TRBV6-6 with TRBJ1-2, with 7 nucleotides matching TRBD1. Trimming removed 1 base from V and 2 bases from J; junction bases left unmatched: 4. Germline lookup yields CDR1 MNHNY and CDR2 SVGAGI (reference sequence). This CDR3 contains 15 residues. CDR3 in amino acids: CASSYLKQGNYGYTF. The CDR3 DNA follows: TGTGCCAGCAGTTACTTAAAACAGGGGAACTATGGCTACACCTTC.

J is TRBJ2-3 and V is TRBV7-3; TRBD2 matches 13 bases. CDR3 length: 16 residues. V shed 5 bases and J 2 bases; nucleotides not matched to a gene: 4. The germline V gene encodes CDR1 SGHTA and CDR2 FQGTGA. In DNA form, the CDR3 reads TGTGCCAGCAGCGACGGGACTAGCGGGAACACAGATACGCAGTATTTT. This translates into CASSDGTSGNTDTQYF.

This chain uses TRBV20-1 with TRBJ1-1, with D unclear. The CDR3 is 15 residues long. Germline CDR1 and CDR2: DFQATT and SNEGSKA (reference sequence). V gave up 0 bases and J gave up 1 base, with 12 bases separating them. This CDR3 reads CSARDAVFGNTEAFF. DNA of the CDR3: TGCAGTGCTAGAGATGCGGTCTTTGGGAACACTGAAGCTTTCTTT.

This rearrangement joins TRBV6-1 to TRBJ2-5; TRBD2 is a possible D gene (6 bases). CDR1 and CDR2 from the germline V gene are MNHNS and SASEGT. CDR3 length equals 16 residues. V was shortened by 6 bases and J by 11 bases, with 28 bases between the two germline ends. The CDR3 spells CASRPRLEGDNNGQYF. In DNA, the CDR3 is TGTGCCAGCAGACCAAGACTAGAGGGAGACAACAACGGGCAGTACTTC.

The chain uses TRBV20-1 and TRBJ1-1, with 8 positions matching TRBD1. V gave up 6 bases and J gave up 8 bases; unmatched junction bases: 11. The germline gives CDR1 DFQATT, CDR2 SNEGSKA (reference sequence). This CDR3 has 13 amino acids. CDR3 amino acids: CSAPGTGRLEAFF. Written as DNA, the CDR3 is TGCAGTGCGCCAGGGACAGGACGACTAGAAGCTTTCTTT.

This clonotype was counted ten times or more. This rearrangement joins TRBV5-1 to TRBJ2-3; 7 bases match TRBD1. The CDR3 length is 15 residues. V trimming: 6 bases; J trimming: 1 base; junction bases outside the gene matches: 8. Germline V gives CDR1 SGHRS, CDR2 YFSETQ. Written as DNA, the CDR3 is TGCGCCAGCACCTCTCGAGGACAGGGCACAGATACGCAGTATTTT. Protein sequence: CASTSRGQGTDTQYF.